The text below deals with one T cell receptor (beta chain). Its antigen remains unknown. This record belongs to a study of T cell responses to AZD1222 COVID-19 vaccine. The repertoire was sequenced with immunoSEQ multiplex PCR; TCRdb's copy has only in-frame clones and lacks some. The sample consists of fewer than 200,000 clones, about 91% of them appearing once. Study-wide findings and caveats: As reported, nearly half of all spike-specific TCRs target variant regions that are unmutated.

The sequence came from an adult in good health. The specimen comprised peripheral blood, sampled on day 0 of MenACWY control vaccination.

This chain's CDR3 is CASTRDRGNTEAFF. The CDR3, as DNA: TGTGCCAGCACCCGGGACAGGGGGAACACTGAAGCTTTCTTT. The rearrangement links TRBV2 to TRBJ1-1, with TRBD1 matching over 10 bases. The CDR3 has 14 residues. Losses at the gene ends were 7 bases for V and 1 base for J; bases not matched to a gene: 3. Germline loops: CDR1 SNHLY, CDR2 FYNNEI.